The sequence of this T cell receptor (beta chain) was determined in a study of T cell responses to AZD1222 COVID-19 vaccine. Study-wide findings and caveats: Per reports, nearly half of all spike-specific TCRs target regions that are unmutated in variants. AZD1222 recipients seropositive at baseline numbered only six or seven. Donor demographics were predominantly white British with a female majority; clonal diversity may be underestimated.

Assay used: immunoSEQ multiplex PCR; TCRdb lists only in-frame clones, some missing. The sample consists of 100,000 to 150,000 clones, around nine tenths of them appearing once. With regard to this clone: Its antigen is not known.

Looked up from germline, CDR1 is SGHRS and CDR2 is YFSETQ. This CDR3 has 15 residues. V was shortened by 2 bases and J by 1 base, with 11 bases between the two germline ends. The sequences come from peripheral blood, collected on day 0 of AZD1222 vaccination. The chain has TRBV5-1 and TRBJ2-3; D is unclear. The TCR was taken from an adult in good health. The DNA of the CDR3 is TGCGCCAGCAGCTTCGGTCAGGCCGGCACAGATACGCAGTATTTT. Protein product: CASSFGQAGTDTQYF. The full variable domain, its missing parts supplied by reference TRBV5-1 and TRBJ2-3, is KAGVTQTPRYLIKTRGQQVTLSCSPISGHRSVSWYQQTPGQGLQFLFEYFSETQRNKGNFPGRFSGRQFSNSRSEMNVSTLELGDSALYLCASSFGQAGTDTQYFGPGTRLTVL.